The 23 T cell receptor beta chains below were found in one sample sequenced in a study of early T cells in non-severe SARS-CoV-2 infection (dated by TCRdb to about 2021). The protocol used for the library was 5' RACE. Instrument used: NextSeq 500. In-frame beta chains were kept once TCRdb had trimmed the public reads at Q25 with fastp and called clones with MiXCR. Rows are unified per CDR3 protein, each entry keeping the most common DNA and genes. The sample contains about 30,000 distinct CDR3 sequences, 5.8% of them found a single time. Together, the top ten hold about 5.2% of the sample. The specimen was whole blood. Source of these receptors: an adult who was a healthcare worker with PCR-confirmed SARS-CoV-2 infection or an uninfected control (not recorded which).

This clonotype was seen a handful of times. The rearrangement links TRBV7-9 to TRBJ2-5; possible D gene TRBD1, 6 bases. V was shortened by 2 bases and J by 4 bases, with 8 bases between the two germline ends. CDR1 is SEHNR, CDR2 FQNEAQ, per germline (reference sequence). The CDR3 runs 13 residues. The CDR3 bases are TGTGCCAGCAGCTTAAGGGGGTCAGAGACCCAGTACTTC. Amino acid sequence: CASSLRGSETQYF.

This clonotype came up many times. The chain couples TRBV20-1 to TRBJ2-5; D possibly uses TRBD1 or TRBD2 (6 bases each). Germline V lookup: CDR1 DFQATT, CDR2 SNEGSKA (reference sequence). CDR3 length: 13 residues. Trimming shortened V by 1 base and J by 5 bases, and 11 bases separated the two germline ends. DNA for the CDR3: TGCAGTGCTAGAGGGGGGGCTGGGGAGACCCAGTACTTC. Translated, it gives CSARGGAGETQYF.

This clonotype was recorded many times. The chain carries TRBV2 and TRBJ1-1; D is uncertain. The CDR3 sequence is 14 residues long. Per germline, CDR1 SNHLY and CDR2 FYNNEI. The V end was cut by 8 bases, the J end by 3 bases, with 16 bases between. The CDR3, as DNA: TGTGCCAGCTGTACGGACGCTTTGCACACTGAAGCTTTCTTT. It is translated as CASCTDALHTEAFF.

This clonotype was seen many times. The gene calls are TRBV7-2 and TRBJ2-7; D may be TRBD2 (5 bases). The CDR3 totals 15 residues. The ends were cut back, 3 bases at V and 2 bases at J, with 14 bases in the middle. Looked up from germline, CDR1 is SGHTA and CDR2 is FQGNSA. The CDR3 DNA sequence: TGTGCCAGCAGCTTCGGCCCGGGGAACCCCTACGAGCAGTACTTC. As protein: CASSFGPGNPYEQYF.

This clonotype was recorded many times. The gene calls are TRBV27 and TRBJ2-1; 8 bases align to TRBD2. The CDR3 sequence is 15 residues long. The trim removed 3 bases at V and 0 bases at J, leaving 1 base unmatched. Germline V gene lookup returns CDR1 MNHEY and CDR2 SMNVEV (reference sequence). The CDR3 is CASSFGGASYNEQFF. In DNA, the CDR3 is TGTGCCAGCAGTTTCGGGGGGGCCTCCTACAATGAGCAGTTCTTC.

Many counts were recorded for this clonotype. The rearrangement links TRBV10-1 to TRBJ2-1, with D perhaps assigned TRBD1 or TRBD2 (5 bases each). V lost 3 bases to trimming and J lost 4 bases, with 16 bases between them. Germline V lookup: CDR1 WNHNN, CDR2 SYGVQD (reference sequence). CDR3 length: 16 amino acids. The CDR3 coding sequence is TGCGCCAGCAGTGACTACCCGGGACCACCATACAATGAGCAGTTCTTC. Translating gives CASSDYPGPPYNEQFF.

This clonotype was seen ten or more times. This chain connects TRBV6-6 to TRBJ1-2, with TRBD1 identical over 12 bases. The CDR3 loop spans 17 amino acids. V was pared by 6 bases and J by 6 bases, with 14 bases of the junction left unmatched. Germline V gene lookup returns CDR1 MNHNY and CDR2 SVGAGI (reference sequence). The CDR3 here is CASSSGTGGAWGHGYTF. In DNA, the CDR3 is TGTGCCAGCAGCTCCGGGACAGGGGGCGCGTGGGGGCATGGCTACACCTTC.

By share, this clonotype counts as medium-sized. The V and J genes are TRBV29-1 and TRBJ2-2; D uncertain. V dropped 3 bases and J dropped 4 bases, with 9 bases sitting between them. Per the germline V gene, CDR1 is SQVTM and CDR2 is ANQGSEA. The CDR3 extends over 13 amino acids. CDR3 in amino acids: CSVEGYRTGELFF. CDR3 nucleotide sequence: TGCAGCGTTGAGGGCTATCGCACCGGGGAGCTGTTTTTT.

This chain uses TRBV18 with TRBJ2-7, with TRBD1 matching 7 bases. V lost 8 bases to trimming and J lost 3 bases; unmatched junction nucleotides: 10. Germline V gene lookup returns CDR1 KGHSH and CDR2 LQKENI. The CDR3 has 14 residues. CDR3 protein: CASNKGAGGYEQYF. The CDR3 DNA follows: TGTGCCAGCAATAAAGGGGCAGGGGGCTACGAGCAGTACTTC. Full variable domain (outside the CDR3, taken from reference TRBV18 and TRBJ2-7): NAGVMQNPRHLVRRRGQEARLRCSPMKGHSHVYWYRQLPEEGLKFMVYLQKENIIDESGMPKERFSAEFPKEGPSILRIQQVVRGDSAAYFCASNKGAGGYEQYFGPGTRLTVT.

This clonotype was picked up a small number of times. This chain links TRBV5-5 with TRBJ2-1, with TRBD1 matching over 9 bases. J lost 6 bases, V lost 2 bases, and 6 bases had no gene match. The CDR3 is made up of 15 amino acids. The germline V gene has CDR1 SGHKS and CDR2 YYEKEE (reference sequence). The CDR3 DNA sequence: TGTGCCAGCAGCTTCAGACAGGGGGTGCCCAATGAGCAGTTCTTC. Residues: CASSFRQGVPNEQFF.

This clonotype came up a few times. The chain joins TRBV20-1 to TRBJ2-3; the D gene is possibly TRBD1 (5 bases). Trimming stripped 5 bases from V and 1 base from J, with 7 bases between. CDR3 length: 12 amino acids. The V gene's germline CDR1 is DFQATT and CDR2 SNEGSKA (reference sequence). CDR3: CSAEQGTDTQYF. CDR3 in DNA: TGCAGTGCTGAACAGGGCACAGATACGCAGTATTTT.

For this clonotype: This sequence may be a read error, since a much larger clone differs from it by one base. V gene TRBV27 combines with J gene TRBJ2-7, with D possibly TRBD1 on 6 matching bases. This CDR3 is 15 amino acids long. In germline, CDR1 is MNHEY, CDR2 SMNVEV (reference sequence). The CDR3: CTSSRKPGDTYEQYF. As DNA, the CDR3 is TGTACCAGCAGTCGAAAGCCCGGGGACACCTACGAGCAGTACTTC.

The V and J genes are TRBV9 and TRBJ1-2; TRBD1 matches 7 bases. The CDR3 consists of 16 residues. V shed 0 bases, J shed 6 bases, and the junction held 11 bases outside the gene matches. In germline, CDR1 is SGDLS, CDR2 YYNGEE. The CDR3 sequence: CASSVVGGPLVNGYTF. The CDR3 DNA reads TGTGCCAGCAGCGTAGTAGGGGGCCCCCTCGTGAATGGCTACACCTTC.

Ten or more counts support this clonotype. The V gene is TRBV4-1, the J gene TRBJ2-1; 7 nucleotides match TRBD1. Germline assignment: CDR1 MGHRA and CDR2 YSYEKL. The CDR3 length is 16 residues. Germline trimming cut 3 bases from V and 8 bases from J; bases unmatched to any gene: 13. The CDR3 here is CASSQFTGVGSHEQFF. The CDR3 DNA is TGCGCCAGCAGCCAGTTCACAGGGGTAGGCTCGCATGAGCAGTTCTTC.

This clonotype has a count of ten or more. This chain joins TRBV7-7 and TRBJ2-5; D not resolved. Trimming took off 10 bases at V and 2 bases at J, with 5 bases between the two ends. CDR1 and CDR2 from the germline V gene are SSHAT and FNYEAQ (reference sequence). This CDR3 has 10 amino acids. CDR3 DNA sequence: TGTGCCACAACACAAGAGACCCAGTACTTC. It encodes CATTQETQYF. The whole variable domain, filled in from reference TRBV7-7 and TRBJ2-5, reads GAGVSQSPRYKVTKRGQDVTLRCDPISSHATLYWYQQALGQGPEFLTYFNYEAQPDKSGLPSDRFSAERPEGSISTLTIQRTEQRDSAMYRCATTQETQYFGPGTRLLVL.

In this sample, this clonotype turned up many times. The chain joins TRBV6-2 or TRBV6-3 to TRBJ1-3, with 7 bases aligning to TRBD1. J gave up 3 bases and V 8 bases, and 7 bases lay outside the gene matches. This CDR3 is built from 14 residues. Germline V gene lookup returns CDR1 MNHEY and CDR2 SVGEGT. The CDR3 DNA is TGTGCCAGCTACGAAAGGGGGCTTGGAAACACCATATATTTT. This encodes CASYERGLGNTIYF.

This clonotype occurred many times. The chain employs TRBV5-4 and TRBJ2-1; TRBD2 might be the D (5 bases). Germline V lookup: CDR1 SGHNT, CDR2 YYREEE (reference sequence). The CDR3 extends over 13 amino acids. The V end lost 0 bases, the J end lost 9 bases, and 10 bases lay between the germline ends. DNA of the CDR3: TGTGCCAGCAGCTTGGATCTAGCTAGTGAGCAGTTCTTC. Residues: CASSLDLASEQFF.

The chain couples TRBV5-6 to TRBJ2-7; D gene unclear. Trimming pared 0 bases from V and 2 bases from J, leaving 6 bases between. From germline, CDR1 is SGHDT and CDR2 YYEEEE. CDR3 length equals 13 residues. The CDR3 sequence: CASSLGTPYEQYF. The CDR3 nucleotides are TGTGCCAGCAGCTTGGGAACTCCCTACGAGCAGTACTTC. Based on the CDR3 plus reference TRBV5-6 and TRBJ2-7, the full variable domain is DAGVTQSPTHLIKTRGQQVTLRCSPKSGHDTVSWYQQALGQGPQFIFQYYEEEERQRGNFPDRFSGHQFPNYSSELNVNALLLGDSALYLCASSLGTPYEQYFGPGTRLTVT.

The chain carries TRBV28 and TRBJ1-1; D may be TRBD1 (5 bases). Germline V gene data show CDR1 as MDHEN and CDR2 as SYDVKM. The V end was cut by 6 bases, the J end by 10 bases, with 15 bases between. The CDR3 consists of 12 residues. The CDR3 region has the DNA TGTGCCAGCAGCCGACAGTCATTGCGAGCTTTCTTT. Translation gives CASSRQSLRAFF.

At least ten counts were recorded for this clonotype. The rearrangement joins TRBV6-5 to TRBJ2-1; TRBD1 agrees at 11 bases. V dropped 9 bases and J dropped 7; count of bases not matched to a gene: 11. The germline gives CDR1 MNHEY, CDR2 SVGAGI. The CDR3 is 15 amino acids. CDR3 nucleotides: TGTGCCAGTTGCATCCCCGGGACAGGGGGGAATGAGCAGTTCTTC. It codes for CASCIPGTGGNEQFF.

V gene TRBV7-8 combines with J gene TRBJ2-3; D is ambiguous. The CDR3 length is 14 residues. Per the germline V gene, CDR1 is SGHVS and CDR2 is FQNEAQ. Trimming shortened V by 2 bases and J by 0 bases, and 6 bases separated the two germline ends. CDR3 DNA sequence: TGTGCCAGCAGCTTAAAGGGAAGCACAGATACGCAGTATTTT. The encoded protein is CASSLKGSTDTQYF.

Many counts were recorded for this clonotype. A junction end diverges from the germline sequence, so it may reflect a read error. The rearrangement joins TRBV7-3 to TRBJ2-2, with a tentative D call TRBD2 (6 bases). CDR3 length: 16 residues. Germline V gene data show CDR1 as SGHTA and CDR2 as FQGTGA. CDR3 sequence: CASSSGAGSYIGELFF. The CDR3 nucleotides read TGTGCCAGCAGCTCCGGGGCGGGGAGCTACATCGGGGAGCTTTTTTTT.

The table lists this clonotype with many counts. This chain connects TRBV28 to TRBJ1-5; D might be TRBD1 (5 bases). Germline V gene data show CDR1 as MDHEN and CDR2 as SYDVKM. Trimming shortened V by 2 bases and J by 2 bases, and 13 bases separated the two germline ends. CDR3 length: 16 residues. CDR3: CASSLTGTDGNQPQHF. Here the CDR3 DNA reads TGTGCCAGCAGTTTAACGGGGACCGATGGCAATCAGCCCCAGCATTTT.